Listed here are 32 T cell receptor beta chains from one sample, sequenced in a study of T-cell memory formation after mild COVID-19. TCRdb called the 5' RACE reads again in MiXCR, with one record for every CDR3 protein. Among about 250,000 distinct CDR3 sequences listed, 15% were seen once. The sequenced sample was PBMCs or a T cell subset sorted from them (not recorded which). The source of these receptors is an adult woman who had mild COVID-19 (a few samples of this study predate the infection). Cell type and time point are not known.

This chain uses TRBV6-2 or TRBV6-3 with TRBJ2-4; TRBD1 might be the D (5 bases). This CDR3 contains 15 residues. The germline V gene has CDR1 MNHEY and CDR2 SVGEGT. V was trimmed by 5 bases and J by 1 base, leaving 12 bases between them. In nucleotides, the CDR3 is TGTGCCAGCAGTCGACAGCCAGGGGCCAAAAACATTCAGTACTTC. Amino acid sequence: CASSRQPGAKNIQYF.

The CDR3 protein is CSASQGTEAFF. DNA for the CDR3: TGCAGTGCTAGTCAAGGGACTGAAGCTTTCTTT. The genes are TRBV20-1 and TRBJ1-1; D gene unclear. The CDR3 covers 11 residues. Germline-derived CDR1 and CDR2 are DFQATT and SNEGSKA (reference sequence). V dropped 3 bases and J dropped 5 bases, with 7 bases sitting between them.

This clonotype has a handful of counts. The chain combines TRBV14 with TRBJ2-7; TRBD1 matches at 7 bases. This CDR3 is 15 amino acids long. V was pared by 5 bases and J by 4 bases, with 11 bases of the junction left unmatched. CDR1 SGHDN and CDR2 FVKESK come from the germline V gene. CDR3: CASSYRDSVLYEQYF. CDR3 in DNA: TGTGCCAGCAGCTACCGGGACAGCGTATTATACGAGCAGTACTTC.

This clonotype came up once. The chain recombines TRBV7-2 with TRBJ2-4; D may correspond to TRBD1 or TRBD2 (5 bases each). CDR1 and CDR2 (germline): SGHTA, FQGNSA. Trimming left V 6 bases short and J 8 bases short, with 11 bases between. The CDR3 has 12 residues. CDR3 sequence (DNA): TGTGCCAGCAGTGGGACCTCCCACATTCAGTACTTC. It encodes CASSGTSHIQYF.

This clonotype has more than one count but fewer than ten. V gene TRBV9 combines with J gene TRBJ2-1; TRBD1 matches at 7 bases. The CDR3 is 12 amino acids. The germline V gene has CDR1 SGDLS and CDR2 YYNGEE. Unmatched junction bases numbered 4, after V lost 3 bases and J lost 10 bases. The CDR3 coding sequence is TGTGCCAGCAGCGCGTCCAGGGGGGAGCAGTTCTTC. Translation: CASSASRGEQFF.

The rearrangement uses TRBV20-1 and TRBJ1-4; D gene uncertain. Trimming removed 6 bases from V and 0 bases from J, with 11 bases in between. CDR1 and CDR2 from the germline V gene are DFQATT and SNEGSKA (reference sequence). CDR3 length: 14 residues. The CDR3 sequence is CSAAGSSTNEKLFF. CDR3 nucleotides: TGCAGTGCAGCTGGATCCTCAACTAATGAAAAACTGTTTTTT.

The J gene is TRBJ2-3, the V gene TRBV5-5; tentative D call: TRBD1 (5 bases). CDR1 is SGHKS, CDR2 YYEKEE, per germline (reference sequence). This CDR3 is built from 14 residues. Trimming stripped 0 bases from V and 6 bases from J, with 11 bases between. CDR3 sequence reads: CASSLEGWGDTQYF. For the CDR3, the DNA is TGTGCCAGCAGCTTGGAGGGTTGGGGCGATACGCAGTATTTT.

Notes on this clonotype: With a much larger clone just one base away, this may be a read error. The V and J genes are TRBV3-1 and TRBJ1-2; a weak D match, TRBD1 (6 bases). The germline V gene encodes CDR1 LGHDT and CDR2 YNNKEL (reference sequence). The CDR3 contains 15 residues. V gave up 4 bases and J gave up 5 bases, with 17 bases separating them. The CDR3 loop reads CASSLSSGTRYGYTF. DNA for the CDR3: TGTGCCAGCAGCCTATCCTCCGGGACAAGATATGGCTACACCTTC.

The rearrangement links TRBV5-1 to TRBJ2-5; 8 bases agree with TRBD1. The CDR3 sequence is 14 residues long. With V trimmed by 0 bases and J by 5 bases, 3 bases remained unmatched. Germline V gives CDR1 SGHRS, CDR2 YFSETQ. This CDR3 reads CASSLAGGFETQYF. The CDR3, as DNA: TGCGCCAGCAGCTTGGCAGGGGGCTTTGAGACCCAGTACTTC.

The chain links TRBV5-1 to TRBJ1-1; D remains unclear. In germline, CDR1 is SGHRS, CDR2 YFSETQ. The CDR3 runs 17 residues. The V and J ends lost 0 bases and 1 base respectively, with 16 bases between them. This chain's CDR3 is CASSLAWLADPNTEAFF. The CDR3 DNA reads TGCGCCAGCAGCTTGGCCTGGCTAGCGGACCCGAACACTGAAGCTTTCTTT. Filled out from reference TRBV5-1 and TRBJ1-1, the complete variable domain reads KAGVTQTPRYLIKTRGQQVTLSCSPISGHRSVSWYQQTPGQGLQFLFEYFSETQRNKGNFPGRFSGRQFSNSRSEMNVSTLELGDSALYLCASSLAWLADPNTEAFFGQGTRLTVV.

This clonotype showed up just a few times. V gene TRBV27 combines with J gene TRBJ2-7; 7 nucleotides agree with TRBD2. The V segment lost 5 bases and the J segment 3 bases; nucleotides outside the gene matches: 4. The CDR3 consists of 13 residues. The germline V gene has CDR1 MNHEY and CDR2 SMNVEV (reference sequence). The CDR3 loop reads CASSPRDYYEQYF. In DNA, the CDR3 is TGTGCCAGCAGTCCCCGGGACTACTACGAGCAGTACTTC.

V usage is TRBV5-6 and J usage is TRBJ1-1; no clear D. The CDR3 has 15 residues. Germline V lookup: CDR1 SGHDT, CDR2 YYEEEE. V lost 0 bases to trimming and J lost 1 base, with 10 bases between them. Here the CDR3 DNA reads TGTGCCAGCAGCTTGGTTACAGCCACGAACACTGAAGCTTTCTTT. It translates to CASSLVTATNTEAFF.

This clonotype was detected a few times. This chain joins TRBV20-1 and TRBJ2-3; a possible D gene is TRBD2 (7 bases). Germline-derived CDR1 and CDR2 are DFQATT and SNEGSKA (reference sequence). Trimming took 5 bases from V and 1 from J, leaving 19 bases between them. The CDR3 is made up of 16 amino acids. The CDR3 DNA is TGCAGTGCTCCCGGATGGGGGCTAGCGGGCACAGATACGCAGTATTTT. Its protein is CSAPGWGLAGTDTQYF.

The chain employs TRBV19 and TRBJ2-4; TRBD1 matches at 8 bases. J lost 8 bases, V lost 4 bases, and 19 bases had no gene match. The CDR3 is made up of 18 amino acids. Germline loops: CDR1 LNHDA, CDR2 SQIVND (reference sequence). The CDR3 loop reads CASSTPPLSSGQGYIQYF. Here the CDR3 DNA reads TGTGCCAGTAGTACCCCACCGCTTTCGTCAGGACAGGGATACATTCAGTACTTC.

V gene TRBV29-1 combines with J gene TRBJ1-5; possibly TRBD1 for D (5 bases). This CDR3 contains 12 residues. V was shortened by 5 bases and J by 3 bases, with 8 bases between the two germline ends. Germline V gene sequence: CDR1 SQVTM, CDR2 ANQGSEA. Written as DNA, the CDR3 is TGCAGCGTTCGGGACTACAATCAGCCCCAGCATTTT. Residues: CSVRDYNQPQHF.

CDR3 sequence reads: CASSSQGGTYNEQFF. As DNA, the CDR3 is TGCGCCAGCAGCTCCCAGGGGGGTACCTACAATGAGCAGTTCTTC. This rearrangement joins TRBV5-1 to TRBJ2-1; a possible D gene is TRBD1 (7 bases). This CDR3 contains 15 residues. CDR1 SGHRS and CDR2 YFSETQ come from the germline V gene. V was pared by 3 bases and J by 2 bases, with 12 bases between. Complete variable domain (other parts from reference TRBV5-1 and TRBJ2-1): KAGVTQTPRYLIKTRGQQVTLSCSPISGHRSVSWYQQTPGQGLQFLFEYFSETQRNKGNFPGRFSGRQFSNSRSEMNVSTLELGDSALYLCASSSQGGTYNEQFFGPGTRLTVL.

The chain employs TRBV2 and TRBJ1-1; D perhaps matches TRBD1 (6 bases). The ends were cut back, 5 bases at V and 1 base at J, with 14 bases in the middle. The CDR3 has 15 residues. Germline CDR1 is SNHLY and CDR2 is FYNNEI. The CDR3 reads CASSKSGTTNTEAFF. In nucleotides, the CDR3 is TGTGCCAGCAGTAAATCCGGGACAACGAACACTGAAGCTTTCTTT.

The chain joins TRBV29-1 to TRBJ1-1, with unresolved D. V dropped 4 bases and J dropped 4 bases, with 10 bases sitting between them. CDR3 length: 12 amino acids. CDR1 and CDR2 from the germline V gene are SQVTM and ANQGSEA. The CDR3 nucleotides read TGCAGCGTTGCGGCAGGCGGCACTGAAGCTTTCTTT. Residues: CSVAAGGTEAFF.

The genes are TRBV30 and TRBJ2-3; possible D gene TRBD1, 5 bases. Per the germline V gene, CDR1 is GTSNPN and CDR2 is SVGIG (reference sequence). V was trimmed by 0 bases and J by 9 bases, leaving 7 bases between them. There are 11 residues in the CDR3. The CDR3 loop reads CAWSVSGTQYF. CDR3 DNA sequence: TGTGCCTGGAGTGTGTCAGGGACGCAGTATTTT. The full variable domain, completed using reference TRBV30 and TRBJ2-3, is SQTIHQWPATLVQPVGSPLSLECTVEGTSNPNLYWYRQAAGRGLQLLFYSVGIGQISSEVPQNLSASRPQDRQFILSSKKLLLSDSGFYLCAWSVSGTQYFGPGTRLTVL.

This sequence joins TRBV12-3 or TRBV12-4 and TRBJ1-1; D remains ambiguous. The CDR3 runs to 14 residues. The V end lost 1 base, the J end lost 6 bases, and 12 bases lay between the germline ends. The CDR3 region is CASSLGFDRPEAFF. In DNA form, the CDR3 reads TGTGCCAGCAGTTTAGGGTTCGATCGCCCTGAAGCTTTCTTT.

The chain joins TRBV5-4 to TRBJ2-7; 12 positions match TRBD1. There are 15 residues in the CDR3. Losses at the gene ends were 1 base for V and 4 bases for J; bases not matched to a gene: 3. Germline V gives CDR1 SGHNT, CDR2 YYREEE (reference sequence). The CDR3 protein is CASSLMGQGAYEQYF. In nucleotides, the CDR3 is TGTGCCAGCAGCTTGATGGGACAGGGGGCTTACGAGCAGTACTTC.

This clonotype came up many times. The J gene is TRBJ1-1, the V gene TRBV18; D is unclear. V lost 5 bases and J 1 base, leaving 8 bases between the germline ends. The CDR3 sequence is 13 residues long. Germline CDR1 reads KGHSH; CDR2 reads LQKENI. The CDR3 loop reads CASSSTQNTEAFF. The CDR3 nucleotides are TGTGCCAGCTCATCGACACAGAACACTGAAGCTTTCTTT.

V and J are TRBV6-5 and TRBJ2-3; TRBD1 matches at 7 bases. CDR3 length equals 16 residues. Germline values: CDR1 MNHEY, CDR2 SVGAGI. V gave up 5 bases and J gave up 0 bases; unmatched junction bases: 8. CDR3 in DNA: TGTGCCAGCAGTCCCATCGGCAGGGGGAGCACAGATACGCAGTATTTT. Its translation: CASSPIGRGSTDTQYF.

The sample holds many counts of this clonotype. The genes are TRBV20-1 and TRBJ2-5; tentative D call: TRBD2 (6 bases). Germline V CDR1 and CDR2: DFQATT, SNEGSKA (reference sequence). This CDR3 region has 14 residues. V was cut by 0 bases and J by 5 bases, with 13 bases left in between. CDR3 in amino acids: CSARDGGLWETQYF. In DNA, the CDR3 is TGCAGTGCTAGAGACGGGGGTCTTTGGGAGACCCAGTACTTC.

The V and J genes are TRBV5-5 and TRBJ1-5, with TRBD1 identical over 9 bases. Trimming cost V 3 bases and J 3 bases; bases outside gene matches: 4. The CDR3 runs to 15 residues. Germline V gene data show CDR1 as SGHKS and CDR2 as YYEKEE (reference sequence). In nucleotides, the CDR3 is TGTGCCAGCAGCTCGGGACAGGGAAACAATCAGCCCCAGCATTTT. Translating it yields CASSSGQGNNQPQHF. Variable domain in full (rest from reference TRBV5-5 and TRBJ1-5): DAGVTQSPTHLIKTRGQQVTLRCSPISGHKSVSWYQQVLGQGPQFIFQYYEKEERGRGNFPDRFSARQFPNYSSELNVNALLLGDSALYLCASSSGQGNNQPQHFGDGTRLSIL.

The rearrangement joins TRBV6-1 to TRBJ1-5, with TRBD1 matching over 7 bases. The CDR3 is 13 amino acids. Germline V gene data show CDR1 as MNHNS and CDR2 as SASEGT. V lost 6 bases to trimming and J lost 6 bases; unmatched junction nucleotides: 5. The CDR3 DNA reads TGTGCCAGCAGGGAGCAGGGGGTTCAGCCCCAGCATTTT. Translating gives CASREQGVQPQHF.

This clonotype appeared a few times. The chain joins TRBV5-1 to TRBJ1-2; 10 bases are shared with TRBD1. Germline V gives CDR1 SGHRS, CDR2 YFSETQ. J gave up 6 bases and V 0 bases, and 8 bases lay outside the gene matches. The CDR3 contains 16 residues. The CDR3 bases are TGCGCCAGCAGCTTGGATGTGACAGGGGGCCGGAATGGCTACACCTTC. This translates into CASSLDVTGGRNGYTF.

There are a few counts of this clonotype. V and J are TRBV20-1 and TRBJ2-5; D unclear. CDR3 size: 14 residues. Germline loops: CDR1 DFQATT, CDR2 SNEGSKA (reference sequence). Trimming removed 1 base at V and 4 bases at J, with 13 bases between. CDR3 region: CSARAFPGVETQYF. CDR3 bases: TGCAGTGCTAGAGCATTCCCAGGTGTAGAGACCCAGTACTTC.

This chain joins TRBV7-6 and TRBJ1-3, with D unclear. V lost 9 bases and J lost 4, with 19 bases in between. CDR1 SGHVS and CDR2 FNYEAQ come from the germline V gene. The CDR3 runs 15 residues. Written as DNA, the CDR3 is TGTGCCAGTGGGGTAGGGAGTTCTCTGGGAAACACCATATATTTT. Translating gives CASGVGSSLGNTIYF.

The chain has TRBV6-2 or TRBV6-3 and TRBJ1-1, with TRBD1 as a possible D gene (6 bases). The V gene lost 0 bases and the J gene lost 0 bases, with 14 bases spanning the gap. CDR1 MNHEY and CDR2 SVGEGT come from the germline V gene. The CDR3 consists of 17 residues. The CDR3 reads CASSYSVQGGVNTEAFF. The CDR3 DNA is TGTGCCAGCAGTTACTCGGTACAGGGTGGGGTGAACACTGAAGCTTTCTTT.

CDR3 region: CASTTGSQPQHF. CDR3 DNA: TGTGCCAGCACTACGGGGAGCCAGCCCCAGCATTTT. The chain combines TRBV7-9 with TRBJ1-5; unclear D gene. The CDR3 spans 12 residues. Germline V lookup: CDR1 SEHNR, CDR2 FQNEAQ (reference sequence). V was shortened by 7 bases and J by 7 bases, with 11 bases between the two germline ends. Full variable domain (missing parts from reference TRBV7-9 and TRBJ1-5): DTGVSQNPRHKITKRGQNVTFRCDPISEHNRLYWYRQTLGQGPEFLTYFQNEAQLEKSRLLSDRFSAERPKGSFSTLEIQRTEQGDSAMYLCASTTGSQPQHFGDGTRLSIL.

This clonotype was seen more than once but under ten times. This chain links TRBV11-2 with TRBJ2-4; 7 positions match TRBD1. The CDR3 covers 15 residues. Trimming at V came to 3 bases and at J to 9 bases, leaving 11 bases not matched to a gene. From germline, CDR1 is SGHAT and CDR2 FQNNGV. Written as DNA, the CDR3 is TGTGCCAGCAGCTTCTCTACCGGGACAGTGGGCATTCAGTACTTC. Its translation: CASSFSTGTVGIQYF.